This TCR beta chain stems from a study of T cells in Graves' hyperthyroidism and ophthalmopathy. The length of the CDR3 is 14 residues. Trimming left V 5 bases short and J 4 bases short, with 14 bases between. CDR1 SGHVS and CDR2 FQNEAQ come from the germline V gene. The TCR beta CDR3 regions underwent amplification using RNA transcripts as the source. The HTBI primer set served for first-round RT-PCR of the TCR CDR3. TCRdb re-called the multiplex PCR reads with MiXCR, one entry per CDR3 protein. The sample lists 600,000 to 700,000 distinct CDR3 sequences, roughly 14% occurring once. Findings of the study overall: By a 13 V-J model, ophthalmopathy was set apart from stable hyperthyroidism. A median approximately 6.5 months before onset, the model predicted ophthalmopathy.

This clonotype showed up many times. The antigen remains unidentified. This TCR derives from a woman aged 40 to 50 with Graves' ophthalmopathy. The chain employs TRBV7-8 and TRBJ2-5; D might be TRBD1 or TRBD2, each matching 5 bases. Sequenced: blood. The CDR3 loop reads CASSISGAGETQYF. The CDR3 bases are TGTGCCAGCAGCATATCCGGGGCCGGAGAGACCCAGTACTTC. Based on the CDR3 plus reference TRBV7-8 and TRBJ2-5, the full variable domain is GAGVSQSPRYKVAKRGQDVALRCDPISGHVSLFWYQQALGQGPEFLTYFQNEAQLDKSGLPSDRFFAERPEGSVSTLKIQRTQQEDSAVYLCASSISGAGETQYFGPGTRLLVL.